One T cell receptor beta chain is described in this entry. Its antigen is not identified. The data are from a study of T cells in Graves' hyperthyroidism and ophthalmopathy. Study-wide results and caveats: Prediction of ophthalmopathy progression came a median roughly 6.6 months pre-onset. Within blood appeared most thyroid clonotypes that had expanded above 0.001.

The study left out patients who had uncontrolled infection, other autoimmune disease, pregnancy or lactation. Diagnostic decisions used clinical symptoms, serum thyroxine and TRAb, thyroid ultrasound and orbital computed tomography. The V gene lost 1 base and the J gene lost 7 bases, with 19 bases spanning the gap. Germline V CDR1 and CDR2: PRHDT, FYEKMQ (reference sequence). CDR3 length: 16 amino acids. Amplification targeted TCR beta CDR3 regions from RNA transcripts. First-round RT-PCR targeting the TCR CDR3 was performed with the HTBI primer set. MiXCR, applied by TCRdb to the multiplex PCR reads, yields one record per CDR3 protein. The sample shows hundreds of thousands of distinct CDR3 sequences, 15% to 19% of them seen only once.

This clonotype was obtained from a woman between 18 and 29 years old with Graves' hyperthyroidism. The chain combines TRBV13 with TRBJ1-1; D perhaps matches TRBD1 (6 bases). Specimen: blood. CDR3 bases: TGTGCCAGCAGCTTAGTATCAGAGGGGGTTGAAGTTGAAGCTTTCTTT. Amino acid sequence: CASSLVSEGVEVEAFF. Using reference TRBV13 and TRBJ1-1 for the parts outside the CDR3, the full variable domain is AAGVIQSPRHLIKEKRETATLKCYPIPRHDTVYWYQQGPGQDPQFLISFYEKMQSDKGSIPDRFSAQQFSDYHSELNMSSLELGDSALYFCASSLVSEGVEVEAFFGQGTRLTVV.